Listed here is a single T cell receptor (beta chain). In the study's own analysis: Estimates of nucleated cell counts were drawn from the amplification of reference gene primers. Data came from immunoSEQ multiplex PCR; TCRdb stores just in-frame clones and leaves some out. V and J calls and clone size are those listed in that table; D and trimming were worked out from the DNA. The sample records 73,000 or so clones, roughly 84% being singletons. This specimen belongs to a study of blood T cell repertoires in COVID-19. In germline, CDR1 is SGDLS, CDR2 YYNGEE. The CDR3 runs 17 residues. The germline V and J ends were trimmed by 4 bases and 2 bases, with 18 bases remaining between them.

The rearrangement uses TRBV9 and TRBJ2-2; D is undetermined. The sequence derives from a woman aged 60 to 75 with acute or convalescent COVID-19. Sequenced material: peripheral blood. The CDR3 protein is CASSPRRGQFNTGELFF. In DNA form, the CDR3 reads TGTGCCAGCAGCCCCCGCCGAGGCCAATTTAACACCGGGGAGCTGTTTTTT.